Listed below are T cell receptor beta chains from one sample, sequenced in a study of shared clonotypes between healthy human individuals. Produced via immunoSEQ multiplex PCR; TCRdb's table is partial and in-frame only. The table shows about 2.5 million clones, with approximately 90% occurring only once. Sequencing was done on a sample of naive CD4+ T cells from PBMCs. The receptors were sampled from a man younger than 35 in good health. Some clones in this sample may be carry-over from other donors' samples. The CDR3 runs from the conserved cysteine through the conserved F or W. D genes are given only for firm matches. Only part of the rows carry a size: once, few, many, or a class if the clone is expanded.

j_gene | v_gene | abundance | d_gene | CDR3aa | CDR3nt
TRBJ2-2 | TRBV28 | - | TRBD1 | CASSLLAGQGRSTGELFF | TGTGCCAGCAGTCTACTGGCCGGACAGGGTCGTAGCACCGGGGAGCTGTTTTTT
TRBJ2-1 | TRBV28 | - | TRBD2 | CASSLRAGGLINRPNEQFF | TGTGCCAGCAGTTTGCGGGCGGGAGGGCTGATCAACCGGCCCAATGAGCAGTTCTTC
TRBJ2-7 | TRBV7-2 | once | TRBD2 | CASSLLGLADYEQYF | TGTGCCAGCAGCTTATTGGGACTAGCGGACTACGAGCAGTACTTC
TRBJ2-1 | TRBV5-1 | - | TRBD2 | CASSWDPGLAGVDEQFF | TGCGCCAGCAGCTGGGATCCGGGACTAGCGGGAGTCGATGAGCAGTTCTTC
TRBJ2-7 | TRBV5-1 | - | TRBD2 | CASSPGLAGVQSQYF | TGCGCCAGCAGCCCTGGACTAGCGGGAGTTCAGTCCCAGTACTTC
TRBJ2-2 | TRBV4-1 | - | TRBD2 | CASSLTSGRVTGELFF | TGCGCCAGCAGCCTGACTAGCGGGAGAGTCACCGGGGAGCTGTTTTTT
TRBJ2-7 | TRBV4-1 | once | TRBD2 | CASTTRLADTYEQYF | TGCGCCAGCACCACACGACTAGCGGATACCTACGAGCAGTACTTC
TRBJ1-1 | TRBV28 | - | - | CATSQGANTEAFF | TGTGCCACCTCACAGGGAGCCAACACTGAAGCTTTCTTT
TRBJ2-3 | TRBV4-1 | - | - | CASSRQLAGTDTQYF | TGCGCCAGCAGCCGCCAACTAGCAGGCACAGATACGCAGTATTTT
TRBJ1-1 | TRBV7-9 | - | - | CASRKEGTYTEAFF | TGTGCCAGCAGAAAGGAGGGTACGTACACTGAAGCTTTCTTT
TRBJ2-7 | TRBV9 | - | - | CASSVEESGPSYEQYF | TGTGCCAGCAGCGTAGAGGAAAGCGGTCCATCCTACGAGCAGTACTTC
TRBJ1-1 | TRBV28 | once | - | CASRLPSGIMNTEAFF | TGTGCCAGCAGGCTACCGTCGGGTATCATGAACACTGAAGCTTTCTTT
TRBJ1-1 | TRBV5-8 | - | - | CASSLWGGGGFTEAFF | TGTGCCAGCAGCTTGTGGGGAGGTGGGGGCTTCACTGAAGCTTTCTTT
TRBJ2-3 | TRBV7-3 | - | TRBD2 | CASSLSGSGTDTQYF | TGTGCCAGCAGCTTAAGCGGGAGTGGCACAGATACGCAGTATTTT
TRBJ2-1 | TRBV7-3 | - | TRBD2 | CASSSGTSINEQFF | TGTGCCAGCAGCTCCGGGACTAGTATAAATGAGCAGTTCTTC
TRBJ2-4 | TRBV5-3 | once | TRBD1 | CARSLGEGGQGKNIQYF | TGTGCCAGAAGCTTGGGAGAGGGTGGACAGGGCAAAAACATTCAGTACTTC
TRBJ2-2 | TRBV30 | once | TRBD2 | CAWSVGRGHGELFF | TGTGCCTGGAGTGTAGGGAGGGGCCACGGGGAGCTGTTTTTT
TRBJ2-7 | TRBV6-6 | - | - | CASRPQRGVGEQYF | TGTGCCAGCCGACCTCAGCGAGGGGTGGGGGAGCAGTACTTC
TRBJ2-1 | TRBV5-1 | - | TRBD1 | CASSGQGAPYNEQFF | TGCGCCAGCAGCGGACAGGGGGCCCCCTACAATGAGCAGTTCTTC
TRBJ1-2 | TRBV9 | - | - | CASSVGETVYYGYTF | TGTGCCAGCAGCGTGGGGGAGACAGTCTACTATGGCTACACCTTC
TRBJ1-2 | TRBV4-1 | - | - | CASSQDSVYGYTF | TGCGCCAGCAGCCAAGATTCCGTCTATGGCTACACCTTC
TRBJ2-7 | TRBV28 | - | - | CASSFWSYEQYF | TGTGCCAGCAGTTTTTGGAGCTACGAGCAGTACTTC
TRBJ2-5 | TRBV7-9 | - | - | CASSLEVTGTQYF | TGTGCCAGCAGCTTAGAGGTCACAGGGACCCAGTACTTC
TRBJ2-1 | TRBV28 | - | TRBD2 | CASSLRLAGTPVNEQFF | TGTGCCAGCAGTCTGAGACTAGCGGGAACCCCTGTCAATGAGCAGTTCTTC
TRBJ2-7 | TRBV19 | once | TRBD1 | CASSITWDSTYEQYF | TGTGCCAGTAGCATAACCTGGGACAGTACCTACGAGCAGTACTTC
TRBJ1-2 | TRBV10-3 | - | - | CAISPDEGYTF | TGTGCCATCAGCCCGGATGAAGGCTACACCTTC
TRBJ1-4 | TRBV5-1 | - | TRBD1 | CASSDGTAEKLFF | TGCGCCAGCAGCGACGGGACAGCAGAAAAACTGTTTTTT
TRBJ1-3 | TRBV7-2 | - | - | CASTPASGNTIYF | TGTGCCAGCACCCCAGCCTCTGGAAACACCATATATTTT
TRBJ2-7 | TRBV14 | - | TRBD1 | CASSQYRDRDYEQYF | TGTGCCAGCAGCCAATACAGAGACAGGGACTACGAGCAGTACTTC
TRBJ2-3 | TRBV9 | - | TRBD1 | CASRGQATSLTDTQYF | TGTGCCAGCAGGGGACAGGCCACTTCTCTCACAGATACGCAGTATTTT
TRBJ2-1 | TRBV28 | - | - | CASSHRVWDEQFF | TGTGCCAGCAGTCACAGGGTTTGGGATGAGCAGTTCTTC
TRBJ2-2 | TRBV28 | - | - | CASSLSNTGELFF | TGTGCCAGCAGTTTATCTAACACCGGGGAGCTGTTTTTT
TRBJ2-7 | TRBV7-9 | once | TRBD2 | CASSLLAGTYEQYF | TGTGCCAGCAGCTTACTAGCGGGGACCTACGAGCAGTACTTC
TRBJ1-1 | TRBV10-3 | - | - | CAISESGRGTEAFF | TGTGCCATCAGTGAGTCGGGTAGGGGCACTGAAGCTTTCTTT
TRBJ1-5 | TRBV7-2 | few | - | CASSLDRMQPQHF | TGTGCCAGCAGCTTAGATCGGATGCAGCCCCAGCATTTT
TRBJ2-1 | TRBV6-1 | once | TRBD2 | CASSDLADSYNEQFF | TGTGCCAGCAGCGACCTAGCGGATTCTTACAATGAGCAGTTCTTC
TRBJ2-1 | TRBV5-6 | - | TRBD2 | CASSRGTSAYNEQFF | TGTGCCAGCAGCCGGGGGACTAGCGCCTACAATGAGCAGTTCTTC